This T cell receptor beta chain is from a study of Ad26.COV2.S vaccination and SARS-CoV-2 variants. Regarding the study as a whole: Placebo recipients had lower spike-specific TCR breadth than vaccine recipients. Total T cell responses may have been underestimated by the TCR breadth and depth analyses.

Clones were sequenced by immunoSEQ multiplex PCR, and TCRdb holds only the in-frame ones, with some missing. The profile shows hundreds of thousands of clones, 92% of them singletons. With regard to this clone: The antigen remains undetermined.

This TCR derives from a human donor who had recovered from COVID-19. The input for sequencing was peripheral blood, taken after recovery from COVID-19.

In DNA, the CDR3 is TGTGCCAGCAGCCTGGATCGGGGGGACGAGCAGTACTTC. The encoded protein is CASSLDRGDEQYF. The chain employs TRBV3-1 (or the pseudogene TRBV3-2) and TRBJ2-7, with TRBD2 matching over 7 bases. The CDR3 contains 13 residues. Trimming cost V 4 bases and J 5 bases; bases outside gene matches: 5. Germline CDR1 is LGHDT and CDR2 is YNNKEL (reference sequence).